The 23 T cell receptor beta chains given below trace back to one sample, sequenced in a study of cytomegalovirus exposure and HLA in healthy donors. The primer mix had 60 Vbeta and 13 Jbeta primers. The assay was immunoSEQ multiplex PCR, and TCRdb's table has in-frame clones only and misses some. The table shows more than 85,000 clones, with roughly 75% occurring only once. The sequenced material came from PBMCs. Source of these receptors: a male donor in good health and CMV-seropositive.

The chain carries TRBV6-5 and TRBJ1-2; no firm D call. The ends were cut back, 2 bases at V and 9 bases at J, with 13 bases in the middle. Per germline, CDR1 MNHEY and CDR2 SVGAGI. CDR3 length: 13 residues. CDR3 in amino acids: CASSYALRGSYTF. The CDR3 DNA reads TGTGCCAGCAGTTACGCCCTCCGGGGTAGCTACACCTTC.

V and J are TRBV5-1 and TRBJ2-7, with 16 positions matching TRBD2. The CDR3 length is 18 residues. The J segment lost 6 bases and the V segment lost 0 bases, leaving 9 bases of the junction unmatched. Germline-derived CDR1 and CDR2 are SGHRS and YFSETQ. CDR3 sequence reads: CASSLELGLAGGVGEQYF. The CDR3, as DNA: TGCGCCAGCAGCTTGGAGTTGGGACTAGCGGGGGGGGTCGGCGAGCAGTACTTC.

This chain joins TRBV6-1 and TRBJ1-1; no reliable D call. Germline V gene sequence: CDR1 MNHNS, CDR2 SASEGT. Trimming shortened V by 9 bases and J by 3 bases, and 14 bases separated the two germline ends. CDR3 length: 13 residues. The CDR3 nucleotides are TGTGCCAGTCGTAAAATTAGTGACACTGAAGCTTTCTTT. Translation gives CASRKISDTEAFF.

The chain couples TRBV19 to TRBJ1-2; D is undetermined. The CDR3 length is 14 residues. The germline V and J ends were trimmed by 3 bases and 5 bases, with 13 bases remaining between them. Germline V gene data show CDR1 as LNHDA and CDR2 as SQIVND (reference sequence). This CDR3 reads CASSMDGRLYGYTF. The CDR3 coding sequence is TGTGCCAGTAGTATGGACGGAAGACTATATGGCTACACCTTC.

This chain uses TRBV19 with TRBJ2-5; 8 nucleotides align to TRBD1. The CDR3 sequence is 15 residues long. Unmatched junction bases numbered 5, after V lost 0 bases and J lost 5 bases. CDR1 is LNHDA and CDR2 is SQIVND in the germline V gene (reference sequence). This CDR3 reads CASSIEGRGLETQYF. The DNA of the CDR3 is TGTGCCAGTAGTATAGAGGGCAGGGGGCTGGAGACCCAGTACTTC.

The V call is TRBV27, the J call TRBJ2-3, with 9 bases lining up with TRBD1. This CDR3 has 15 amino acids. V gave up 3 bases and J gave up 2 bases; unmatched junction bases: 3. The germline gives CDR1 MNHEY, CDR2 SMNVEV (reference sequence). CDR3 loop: CASSLGTGITDTQYF. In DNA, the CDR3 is TGTGCCAGCAGTTTGGGGACAGGGATCACAGATACGCAGTATTTT.

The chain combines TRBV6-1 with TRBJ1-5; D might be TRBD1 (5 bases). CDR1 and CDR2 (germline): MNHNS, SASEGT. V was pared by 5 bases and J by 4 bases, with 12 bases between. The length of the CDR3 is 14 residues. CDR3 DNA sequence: TGTGCCAGCAGTTCACTCGCAGGGAATCAGCCCCAGCATTTT. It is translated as CASSSLAGNQPQHF.

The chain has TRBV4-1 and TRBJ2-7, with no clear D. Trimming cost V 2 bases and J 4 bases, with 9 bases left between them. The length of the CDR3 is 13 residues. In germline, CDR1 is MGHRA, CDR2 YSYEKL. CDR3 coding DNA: TGCGCCAGCAGCCAAAACCTCGGTTACGAGCAGTACTTC. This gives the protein CASSQNLGYEQYF.

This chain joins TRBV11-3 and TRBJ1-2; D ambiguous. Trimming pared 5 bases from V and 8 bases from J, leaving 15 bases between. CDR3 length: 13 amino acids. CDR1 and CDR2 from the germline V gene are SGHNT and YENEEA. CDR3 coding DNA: TGTGCCAGCAGCCCCTCCGGAACGGGAGGCTACACCTTC. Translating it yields CASSPSGTGGYTF.

This CDR3 reads CASSDPGTGGETQYF. Written as DNA, the CDR3 is TGTGCCAGCAGCGATCCCGGGACAGGGGGGGAGACCCAGTACTTC. The chain links TRBV7-7 to TRBJ2-5; 11 bases line up with TRBD1. CDR3 size: 15 residues. CDR1 is SSHAT, CDR2 FNYEAQ, per germline (reference sequence). The ends lost 5 bases at V and 5 bases at J; junction bases unmatched: 7.

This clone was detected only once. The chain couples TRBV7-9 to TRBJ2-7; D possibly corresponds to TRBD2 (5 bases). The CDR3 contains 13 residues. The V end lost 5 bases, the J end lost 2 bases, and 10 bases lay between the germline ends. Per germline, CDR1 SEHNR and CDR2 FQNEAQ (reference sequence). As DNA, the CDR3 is TGTGCCAGCAGCGCAGCCGGGGCCTACGAGCAGTACTTC. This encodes CASSAAGAYEQYF.

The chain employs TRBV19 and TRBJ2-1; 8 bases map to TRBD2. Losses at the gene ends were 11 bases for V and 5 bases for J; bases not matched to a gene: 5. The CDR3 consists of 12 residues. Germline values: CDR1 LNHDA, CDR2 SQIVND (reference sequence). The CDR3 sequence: CAVRLANNEQFF. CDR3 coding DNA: TGTGCCGTCCGACTAGCGAACAATGAGCAGTTCTTC.

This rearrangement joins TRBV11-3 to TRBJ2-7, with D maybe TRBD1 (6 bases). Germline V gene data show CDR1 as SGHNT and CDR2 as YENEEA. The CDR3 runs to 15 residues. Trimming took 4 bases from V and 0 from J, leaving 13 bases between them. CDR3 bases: TGTGCCAGCAGCTCGAGAAAGGGGGACTCCTACGAGCAGTACTTC. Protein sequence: CASSSRKGDSYEQYF.

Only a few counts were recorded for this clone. CDR3 sequence reads: CASSRDSRLAFF. DNA for the CDR3: TGTGCCAGCAGCCGGGACAGTCGGCTAGCTTTCTTT. The chain joins TRBV7-2 to TRBJ1-1, with 7 bases lining up with TRBD1. The V segment lost 5 bases and the J segment 10 bases; nucleotides outside the gene matches: 7. There are 12 residues in the CDR3. Germline CDR1 is SGHTA and CDR2 is FQGNSA.

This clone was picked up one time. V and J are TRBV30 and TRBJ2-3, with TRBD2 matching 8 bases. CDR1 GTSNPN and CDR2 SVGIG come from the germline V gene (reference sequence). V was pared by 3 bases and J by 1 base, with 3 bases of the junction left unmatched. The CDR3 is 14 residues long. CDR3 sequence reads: CAWRPGGGTDTQYF. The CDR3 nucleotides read TGTGCCTGGAGGCCCGGGGGGGGCACAGATACGCAGTATTTT.

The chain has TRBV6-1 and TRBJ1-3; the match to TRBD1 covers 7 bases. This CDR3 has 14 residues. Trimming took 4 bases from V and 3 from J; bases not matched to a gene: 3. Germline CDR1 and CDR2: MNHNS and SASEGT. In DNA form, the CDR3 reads TGTGCCAGCAGTGTAACAGGGGATGGAAACACCATATATTTT. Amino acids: CASSVTGDGNTIYF.

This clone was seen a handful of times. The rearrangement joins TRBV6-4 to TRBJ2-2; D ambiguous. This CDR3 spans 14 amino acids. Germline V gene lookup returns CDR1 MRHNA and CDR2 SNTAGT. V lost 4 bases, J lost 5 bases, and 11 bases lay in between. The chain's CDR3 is CASSADTETGELFF. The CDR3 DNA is TGTGCCAGCAGTGCAGATACAGAAACCGGGGAGCTGTTTTTT.

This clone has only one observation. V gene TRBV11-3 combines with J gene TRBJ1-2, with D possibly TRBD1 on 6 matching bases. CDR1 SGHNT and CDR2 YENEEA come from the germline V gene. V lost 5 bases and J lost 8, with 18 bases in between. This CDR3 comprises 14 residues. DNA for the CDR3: TGTGCCAGCAGCCTACTCGGGGGGGCGAAGGGCTACACCTTC. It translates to CASSLLGGAKGYTF.

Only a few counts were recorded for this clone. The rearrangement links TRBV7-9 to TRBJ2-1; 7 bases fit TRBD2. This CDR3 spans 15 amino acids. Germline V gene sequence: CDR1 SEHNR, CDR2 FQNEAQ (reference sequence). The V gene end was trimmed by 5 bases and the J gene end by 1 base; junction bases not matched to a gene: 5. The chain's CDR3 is CASSGAGWSYNEQFF. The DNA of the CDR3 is TGTGCCAGCAGCGGAGCGGGGTGGTCCTACAATGAGCAGTTCTTC. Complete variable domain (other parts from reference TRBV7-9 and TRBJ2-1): DTGVSQNPRHKITKRGQNVTFRCDPISEHNRLYWYRQTLGQGPEFLTYFQNEAQLEKSRLLSDRFSAERPKGSFSTLEIQRTEQGDSAMYLCASSGAGWSYNEQFFGPGTRLTVL.

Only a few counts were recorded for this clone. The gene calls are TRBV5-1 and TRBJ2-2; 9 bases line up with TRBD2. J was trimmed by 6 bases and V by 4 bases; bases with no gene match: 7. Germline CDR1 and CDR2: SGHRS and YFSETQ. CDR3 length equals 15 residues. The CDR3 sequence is CASSVTSGRAGELFF. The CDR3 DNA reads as TGCGCCAGCAGCGTGACTAGCGGACGGGCCGGGGAGCTGTTTTTT. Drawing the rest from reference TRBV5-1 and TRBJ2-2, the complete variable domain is KAGVTQTPRYLIKTRGQQVTLSCSPISGHRSVSWYQQTPGQGLQFLFEYFSETQRNKGNFPGRFSGRQFSNSRSEMNVSTLELGDSALYLCASSVTSGRAGELFFGEGSRLTVL.

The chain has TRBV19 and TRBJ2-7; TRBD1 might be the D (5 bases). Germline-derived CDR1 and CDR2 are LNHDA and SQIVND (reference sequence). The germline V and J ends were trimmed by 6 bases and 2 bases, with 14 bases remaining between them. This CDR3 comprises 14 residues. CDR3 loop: CASSPQATTYEQYF. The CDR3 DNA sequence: TGTGCCAGTAGCCCACAGGCCACCACCTACGAGCAGTACTTC.

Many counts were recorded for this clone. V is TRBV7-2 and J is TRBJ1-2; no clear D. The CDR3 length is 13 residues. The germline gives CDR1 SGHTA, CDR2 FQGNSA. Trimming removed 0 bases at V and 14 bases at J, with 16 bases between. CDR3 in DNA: TGTGCCAGCAGCTTAGCCCCCCAAGGCGCTAGTACCTTC. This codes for CASSLAPQGASTF.

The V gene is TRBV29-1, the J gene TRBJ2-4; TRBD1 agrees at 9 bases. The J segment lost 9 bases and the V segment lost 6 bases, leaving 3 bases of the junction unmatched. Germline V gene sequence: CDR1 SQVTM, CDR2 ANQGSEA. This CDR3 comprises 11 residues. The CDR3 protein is CSVETGGIQYF. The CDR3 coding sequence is TGCAGCGTCGAGACAGGGGGCATTCAGTACTTC.